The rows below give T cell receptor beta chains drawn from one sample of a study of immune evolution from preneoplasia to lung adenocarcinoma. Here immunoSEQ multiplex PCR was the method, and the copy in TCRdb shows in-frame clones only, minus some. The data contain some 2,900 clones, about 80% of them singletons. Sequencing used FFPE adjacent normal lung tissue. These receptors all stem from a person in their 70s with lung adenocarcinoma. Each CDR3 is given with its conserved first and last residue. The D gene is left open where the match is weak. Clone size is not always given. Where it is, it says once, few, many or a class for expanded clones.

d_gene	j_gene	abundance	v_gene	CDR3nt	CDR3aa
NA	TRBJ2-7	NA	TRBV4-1	TGCGCCAGCAGCCGTCTGGCAGGGCAATCCTACGAGCAGTACTTC	CASSRLAGQSYEQYF
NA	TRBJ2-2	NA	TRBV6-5	TGTGCCAGCAGCAGGGGACTACCGAACACCGGGGAGCTGTTTTTT	CASSRGLPNTGELFF
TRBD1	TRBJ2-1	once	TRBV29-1	TGCAGCGTTGCGCCAGGGGGATCCTACAATGAGCAGTTCTTC	CSVAPGGSYNEQFF
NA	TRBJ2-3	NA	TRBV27	TGTGCCACCAGGGGGAGACCGGGGGGAGATACGCAGTATTTT	CATRGRPGGDTQYF
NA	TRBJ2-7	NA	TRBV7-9	TGTGCCAGCAGCGACCACTTGAGCTCCTACGAGCAGTACTTC	CASSDHLSSYEQYF
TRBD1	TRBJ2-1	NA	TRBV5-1	TGCGCCAGCAGCTTGGGACAGGGAGCCTACAATGAGCAGTTCTTC	CASSLGQGAYNEQFF
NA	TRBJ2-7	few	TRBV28	TGTGCCAGCAGCCCCGGGGGCTCCTCCTACGAGCAGTACTTC	CASSPGGSSYEQYF
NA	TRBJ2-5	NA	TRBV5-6	TGTGCCAGCAGCTTGTGGGGACGAGAGACCCAGTACTTC	CASSLWGRETQYF
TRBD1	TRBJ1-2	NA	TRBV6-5	TGTGCCAGCAGTTACTCGGGGACAGGTCTGTCGGATGGCTACACCTTC	CASSYSGTGLSDGYTF
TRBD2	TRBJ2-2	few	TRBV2	TGTGCCAGCAGTGAACGTAGCGGGAGCTCCGGGGAGCTGTTTTTT	CASSERSGSSGELFF
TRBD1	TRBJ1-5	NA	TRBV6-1	TGTGCCAGCAGGTCCAGGACAGGGAGCAATCAGCCCCAGCATTTT	CASRSRTGSNQPQHF
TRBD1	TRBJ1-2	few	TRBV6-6	TGTGCCAGCAGTTACACAGGGGACGGCTACACCTTC	CASSYTGDGYTF
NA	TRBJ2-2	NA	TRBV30	TGTGCCTGGAGTTGGGGCGGGGAGCTGTTTTTT	CAWSWGGELFF
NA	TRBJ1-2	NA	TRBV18	TGTGCCAGCTCACCGACCACGCAATATGGCTACACCTTC	CASSPTTQYGYTF
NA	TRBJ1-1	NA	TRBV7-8	TGTGCCAGCAGCCGCGGGGACATAATCGCTGAAGCTTTCTTT	CASSRGDIIAEAFF
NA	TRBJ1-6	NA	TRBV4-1	TGCGCCAGCTGGGAAGGTTCCTATAATTCACCCCTCCACTTT	CASWEGSYNSPLHF
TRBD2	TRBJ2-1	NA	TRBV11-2	TGTGCCAGCAGCCATAGCGGGAGGGCCGATGAGCAGTTCTTC	CASSHSGRADEQFF
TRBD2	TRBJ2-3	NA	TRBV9	TGTGCCAGCAGCTTCACCGGGACTAGCAACACAGATACGCAGTATTTT	CASSFTGTSNTDTQYF
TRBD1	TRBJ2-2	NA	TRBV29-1	TGCAGCACGAAGTATGGGACAGGGGGTACCGGGGAGCTGTTTTTT	CSTKYGTGGTGELFF
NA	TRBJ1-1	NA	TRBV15	TGTGCCACCAGCTCCATCGGGGGGAACACTGAAGCTTTCTTT	CATSSIGGNTEAFF
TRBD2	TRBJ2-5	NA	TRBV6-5	TGTGCCAGCAGGACTTCTAGCGGTACCGCTAGGACCCAGTACTTC	CASRTSSGTARTQYF
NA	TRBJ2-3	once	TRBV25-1	TGTGCCAGCAGTGAAGAGGGAAGCACAGATACGCAGTATTTT	CASSEEGSTDTQYF
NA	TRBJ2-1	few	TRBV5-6	TGTGCCAGCAGCTTGGGCGTAGGGGGCTCCTACAATGAGCAGTTCTTC	CASSLGVGGSYNEQFF
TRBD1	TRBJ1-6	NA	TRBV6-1	TGTGCCAGCAGTGACAGGGGGCATTCACCCCTCCACTTT	CASSDRGHSPLHF
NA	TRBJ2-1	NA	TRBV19	TGTGCCAGTAGTATAGATCAGCGTGAGCAGTTCTTC	CASSIDQREQFF
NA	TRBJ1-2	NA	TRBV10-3	TGTGCCATCAGTGAGTTGATATCGACGGTGAACTATGGCTACACCTTC	CAISELISTVNYGYTF
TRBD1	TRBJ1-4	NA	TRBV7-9	TGTGCCAGCGTGGAGACAGGGGAGGAAAAACTGTTTTTT	CASVETGEEKLFF
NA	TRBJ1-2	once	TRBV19	TGTGCCAGTACCCCATCTGGGGGGGGGCCCTATGGCTACACCTTC	CASTPSGGGPYGYTF
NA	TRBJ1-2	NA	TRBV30	TGTGCCTGGAGCGAATGGGGGCAGGGGAGACATGGCTACACCTTC	CAWSEWGQGRHGYTF
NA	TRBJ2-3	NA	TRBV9	TGTGCCAGCAGCCCTAAACAGGGACCCACAGATACGCAGTATTTT	CASSPKQGPTDTQYF
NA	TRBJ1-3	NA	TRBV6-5	TGTGCCTCCACAGGGACTGGAAACACCATATATTTT	CASTGTGNTIYF